Shown below are 6 T cell receptor beta chains from a single sample sequenced in a study of cytomegalovirus exposure and HLA in healthy donors. Both 60 Vbeta primers and 13 Jbeta primers went into the PCR. The protocol was immunoSEQ multiplex PCR, while the TCRdb copy is restricted to in-frame clones and leaves out a portion. The repertoire holds approximately 170,000 clones, approximately 79% seen once, with over 2% in the top ten. Source material: PBMCs. The receptors come from a male donor in good health and CMV-seronegative.

The chain employs TRBV6-5 and TRBJ1-2, with a possible D match to TRBD1 (6 bases). There are 14 residues in the CDR3. Germline V gene data show CDR1 as MNHEY and CDR2 as SVGAGI. Trimming stripped 6 bases from V and 8 bases from J, with 19 bases between. CDR3 sequence reads: CASRPPGQSSGYTF. CDR3 sequence (DNA): TGTGCCAGCAGACCTCCGGGACAATCTTCAGGCTACACCTTC.

This clone was picked up one time. The CDR3: CASSLLTGIGSFVDTEAFF. CDR3 DNA sequence: TGTGCCAGCAGCCTCCTGACAGGAATCGGCTCGTTTGTGGACACTGAAGCTTTCTTT. The chain joins TRBV28 to TRBJ1-1, with D possibly TRBD1 on 6 matching bases. V was cut by 6 bases and J by 3 bases, with 29 bases left in between. Germline CDR1 is MDHEN and CDR2 is SYDVKM. There are 19 residues in the CDR3.

V is TRBV7-8 and J is TRBJ1-6; D call uncertain. Germline lookup yields CDR1 SGHVS and CDR2 FQNEAQ. The V end was cut by 1 base, the J end by 2 bases, with 6 bases between. The CDR3 runs to 15 residues. DNA of the CDR3: TGTGCCAGCAGCTTAGTGTATCCCTATAATTCACCCCTCCACTTT. The encoded protein is CASSLVYPYNSPLHF.

DNA for the CDR3: TGTGCCAGCTCACCACGGAGGGACGGATTATTAACAACTAATGAAAAACTGTTTTTT. This codes for CASSPRRDGLLTTNEKLFF. The chain combines TRBV18 with TRBJ1-4; D is perhaps TRBD1 (5 bases). The V and J ends lost 1 base and 0 bases respectively, with 18 bases between them. The CDR3 loop spans 19 amino acids. Per germline, CDR1 KGHSH and CDR2 LQKENI.

The chain uses TRBV18 and TRBJ1-1; TRBD1 might be the D (6 bases). This CDR3 has 15 amino acids. In germline, CDR1 is KGHSH, CDR2 LQKENI. Trimming pared 1 base from V and 4 bases from J, leaving 13 bases between. The CDR3 loop reads CASSPRQEVSTEAFF. CDR3 in DNA: TGTGCCAGCTCACCACGACAGGAAGTGAGCACTGAAGCTTTCTTT.

The chain recombines TRBV2 with TRBJ2-3, with a possible D match to TRBD2 (6 bases). V gave up 4 bases and J gave up 3 bases, with 14 bases separating them. The length of the CDR3 is 15 residues. The germline V gene has CDR1 SNHLY and CDR2 FYNNEI. CDR3 in DNA: TGTGCCAGCAGTGCGCGGGCGGGGCCGACAGATACGCAGTATTTT. Amino acid sequence: CASSARAGPTDTQYF.